Listed here is a single T cell receptor (beta chain). The antigen is unknown. The data stem from a study of TIL therapy for anti-PD-1-resistant metastatic lung cancer. Study-level background: Patients had a median age of approximately 57 years (range 38-75).

This was the immunoSEQ v3 assay. Each library reached some 2.1 million read pairs, or about 5-6.5 million at deep level. The method was immunoSEQ multiplex PCR; TCRdb's version includes in-frame clones alone and lacks a portion of them. The sample gives approximately 47,000 clones, just over 85% of which show up once; approximately 5.1% is in the top ten. Germline CDR1 is LNHDA and CDR2 is SQIVND (reference sequence). The CDR3 has 15 amino acids. With 7 bases clipped from V and 6 bases from J, the junction kept 9 bases outside the gene matches. Study-level findings and limits: TIL clonotype persistence in blood showed no apparent association with response.

The time point was: pre-treatment sample, taken before nivolumab and TIL therapy. Adults with stage 4 NSCLC were enrolled in a phase I trial. This TCR was sampled from a person aged 25 to 85 with non-small cell lung cancer. This sample comprised blood, obtained at baseline. The V call is TRBV19, the J call TRBJ2-2, with 9 positions matching TRBD1. The CDR3 bases are TGTGCCAGTATCCCGGGACAGGGATCCCCCGGGGAGCTGTTTTTT. Protein sequence: CASIPGQGSPGELFF.